The 26 T cell receptor beta chains given below trace back to one sample, sequenced in a study of cytomegalovirus exposure and HLA in healthy donors. It was with 60 Vbeta and 13 Jbeta primers that the PCR ran. Profiled with immunoSEQ multiplex PCR; TCRdb holds only in-frame clones, not every one. This sample carries about 300,000 clones, 75% to 90% of them seen once, and the ten largest clones take less than 4%. The sequenced sample consisted of PBMCs. Receptors originate from a middle-aged man in good health and CMV-seropositive.

The chain couples TRBV9 to TRBJ1-2; 9 positions match TRBD1. Germline assignment: CDR1 SGDLS and CDR2 YYNGEE. This CDR3 has 15 amino acids. Germline trimming cut 3 bases from V and 8 bases from J; bases unmatched to any gene: 11. CDR3 sequence (DNA): TGTGCCAGCAGCGGGGTCACAGGGGGCGCGGTCGGCTACACCTTC. Translation: CASSGVTGGAVGYTF.

Worth noting for this clone: This same CDR3 is encoded by further DNA sequences in the sample. The genes are TRBV9 and TRBJ2-1; the D gene is possibly TRBD2 (5 bases). Germline V CDR1 and CDR2: SGDLS, YYNGEE. The CDR3 consists of 14 residues. V dropped 2 bases and J dropped 3 bases, with 9 bases sitting between them. The DNA for the CDR3 is TGTGCCAGCAGCGTCTCCGGGAACTACAATGAGCAGTTCTTC. Protein: CASSVSGNYNEQFF.

V gene TRBV15 combines with J gene TRBJ1-1; D unclear. Germline V gene sequence: CDR1 LNHNV, CDR2 YYDKDF (reference sequence). V was pared by 0 bases and J by 5 bases, with 10 bases between. The CDR3 length is 14 residues. DNA of the CDR3: TGTGCCACCAGCAGAGAGTCAGGTTGGACTGAAGCTTTCTTT. Residues: CATSRESGWTEAFF.

The chain has TRBV7-2 and TRBJ1-3; D is unclear. CDR1 and CDR2 from the germline V gene are SGHTA and FQGNSA. The CDR3 runs to 14 residues. V shed 5 bases and J shed 0 bases, with 8 bases lying between them. The CDR3 DNA reads TGTGCCAGCAGCCTACAGAGCTCTGGAAACACCATATATTTT. It translates to CASSLQSSGNTIYF.

This chain connects TRBV27 to TRBJ1-1, with 10 nucleotides matching TRBD1. Germline assignment: CDR1 MNHEY and CDR2 SMNVEV (reference sequence). The V segment lost 5 bases and the J segment 7 bases; nucleotides outside the gene matches: 13. This CDR3 is 16 amino acids long. The CDR3 DNA is TGTGCCAGCAGTACCTCCGGGACAGGGGTGAGCGGTGAAGCTTTCTTT. Its protein product is CASSTSGTGVSGEAFF.

The V and J genes are TRBV18 and TRBJ2-5, with D possibly being TRBD1 (6 bases). Trimming took off 3 bases at V and 2 bases at J, with 13 bases between the two ends. Germline V gene data show CDR1 as KGHSH and CDR2 as LQKENI. The CDR3 is 15 residues long. CDR3 nucleotides: TGTGCCAGCTCACCCCGATGGACAGAGCAAGAGACCCAGTACTTC. Encoded protein: CASSPRWTEQETQYF.

The chain carries TRBV19 and TRBJ2-3, with D uncertain. CDR1 LNHDA and CDR2 SQIVND come from the germline V gene (reference sequence). Between the trimmed V and J ends, which lost 0 bases and 4 bases, there was a span of 17 bases. CDR3 length: 17 amino acids. CDR3 DNA sequence: TGTGCCAGTAGTATAGATTACAGATACCCCCTCCCAGATACGCAGTATTTT. This sequence encodes CASSIDYRYPLPDTQYF.

The chain joins TRBV4-1 to TRBJ2-2; 8 bases line up with TRBD1. The CDR3 totals 20 residues. Looked up from germline, CDR1 is MGHRA and CDR2 is YSYEKL. J lost 1 base, V lost 3 bases, and 16 bases had no gene match. The CDR3 protein is CASSQSRGTGPVQNTGELFF. DNA for the CDR3: TGCGCCAGCAGCCAGTCCCGCGGGACAGGCCCTGTACAGAACACCGGGGAGCTGTTTTTT.

This rearrangement joins TRBV11-2 to TRBJ2-7, with D possibly matching TRBD1 (5 bases). The CDR3 totals 14 residues. Trimming stripped 5 bases from V and 3 bases from J, with 14 bases between. CDR1 and CDR2 (germline): SGHAT, FQNNGV. The CDR3 protein is CASSPRAQNYEQYF. In nucleotides, the CDR3 is TGTGCCAGCAGCCCCAGGGCACAGAACTACGAGCAGTACTTC. Drawing the rest from reference TRBV11-2 and TRBJ2-7, the complete variable domain is EAGVAQSPRYKIIEKRQSVAFWCNPISGHATLYWYQQILGQGPKLLIQFQNNGVVDDSQLPKDRFSAERLKGVDSTLKIQPAKLEDSAVYLCASSPRAQNYEQYFGPGTRLTVT.

The J gene is TRBJ2-7, the V gene TRBV27; TRBD2 is a possible D gene (5 bases). The CDR3 contains 13 residues. The V gene's germline CDR1 is MNHEY and CDR2 SMNVEV (reference sequence). V gave up 5 bases and J gave up 5 bases, with 13 bases separating them. CDR3 coding DNA: TGTGCCAGCAGTCTAACCGGGAACCACGAGCAGTACTTC. The encoded protein is CASSLTGNHEQYF.

This clone has a single count. J is TRBJ2-7 and V is TRBV7-2; D may be TRBD2 (5 bases). This CDR3 is built from 14 residues. V was shortened by 5 bases and J by 6 bases, with 17 bases between the two germline ends. In germline, CDR1 is SGHTA, CDR2 FQGNSA. The DNA of the CDR3 is TGTGCCAGCAGCCCCATAACTAGTTCGACCGAGCAGTACTTC. Protein sequence: CASSPITSSTEQYF.

The rearrangement uses TRBV7-2 and TRBJ2-5; tentatively, D is TRBD2 (5 bases). V shed 6 bases and J shed 0 bases, with 8 bases lying between them. The CDR3 sequence is 13 residues long. The V gene's germline CDR1 is SGHTA and CDR2 FQGNSA. The CDR3, as DNA: TGTGCCAGCAGAGGGAGAAACCAAGAGACCCAGTACTTC. Protein sequence: CASRGRNQETQYF.

V gene TRBV7-3 combines with J gene TRBJ1-2; tentatively, D is TRBD1 (6 bases). Germline V gene lookup returns CDR1 SGHTA and CDR2 FQGTGA. This CDR3 spans 13 amino acids. V gave up 3 bases and J gave up 2 bases, with 7 bases separating them. As DNA, the CDR3 is TGTGCCAGCAGCTTGGACAGCAACTATGGCTACACCTTC. Residues: CASSLDSNYGYTF.

The chain has TRBV15 and TRBJ1-1; D remains unclear. In germline, CDR1 is LNHNV, CDR2 YYDKDF (reference sequence). Trimming removed 5 bases at V and 3 bases at J, with 16 bases between. The CDR3 runs 15 residues. The CDR3 sequence is CATSGRAAIYTEAFF. CDR3 sequence (DNA): TGTGCCACCAGCGGGCGAGCAGCTATATACACTGAAGCTTTCTTT.

The chain is built from TRBV6-4 and TRBJ1-2; TRBD1 is a possible D gene (6 bases). V was trimmed by 6 bases and J by 2 bases, leaving 13 bases between them. The germline V gene has CDR1 MRHNA and CDR2 SNTAGT. The CDR3 is made up of 14 amino acids. For the CDR3, the DNA is TGTGCCAGCAGCAAGGACAGCCTAAACTATGGCTACACCTTC. Translation: CASSKDSLNYGYTF.

This sequence joins TRBV7-2 and TRBJ1-1; D gene ambiguous. CDR3 length equals 14 residues. Germline CDR1 reads SGHTA; CDR2 reads FQGNSA. V was trimmed by 5 bases and J by 2 bases, leaving 12 bases between them. The CDR3 sequence: CASSIGLINTEAFF. The CDR3 DNA follows: TGTGCCAGCAGCATTGGACTGATAAACACTGAAGCTTTCTTT.

The chain employs TRBV7-2 and TRBJ2-7; perhaps TRBD2 as D (6 bases). Between the trimmed V and J ends, which lost 5 bases and 6 bases, there was a span of 23 bases. Germline loops: CDR1 SGHTA, CDR2 FQGNSA. The CDR3 extends over 16 amino acids. CDR3 sequence: CASSAPGGGAGFEQYF. The CDR3, as DNA: TGTGCCAGCAGCGCCCCGGGCGGCGGGGCAGGGTTCGAGCAGTACTTC.

This chain uses TRBV27 with TRBJ2-7, with 8 bases that match TRBD2. After removal of 7 bases from V and 6 bases from J, the junction contained 20 bases not matched to a gene. The CDR3 length is 17 residues. Germline CDR1 is MNHEY and CDR2 is SMNVEV (reference sequence). CDR3 bases: TGTGCCAGCAAACCTACGAGGACTAGCCCGTATCTGGGCGAGCAGTACTTC. Translation: CASKPTRTSPYLGEQYF.

V is TRBV9 and J is TRBJ1-2, with TRBD1 matching 8 bases. Germline values: CDR1 SGDLS, CDR2 YYNGEE. V was pared by 3 bases and J by 2 bases, with 6 bases of the junction left unmatched. The CDR3 is made up of 15 amino acids. CDR3 protein: CASSDLRQGNYGYTF. DNA of the CDR3: TGTGCCAGCAGCGACCTGAGACAGGGGAACTATGGCTACACCTTC.

This rearrangement joins TRBV28 to TRBJ2-7; 9 nucleotides align to TRBD2. Unmatched junction bases numbered 6, after V lost 3 bases and J lost 3 bases. Germline lookup yields CDR1 MDHEN and CDR2 SYDVKM. CDR3 length: 15 amino acids. The chain's CDR3 is CASSLVREGYYEQYF. The CDR3 region has the DNA TGTGCCAGCAGTTTGGTGCGGGAGGGGTACTACGAGCAGTACTTC. Combining the CDR3 with reference TRBV28 and TRBJ2-7 gives the whole variable domain DVKVTQSSRYLVKRTGEKVFLECVQDMDHENMFWYRQDPGLGLRLIYFSYDVKMKEKGDIPEGYSVSREKKERFSLILESASTNQTSMYLCASSLVREGYYEQYFGPGTRLTVT.

V and J are TRBV5-8 and TRBJ1-1; 7 nucleotides match TRBD1. The CDR3 extends over 15 amino acids. In germline, CDR1 is SGHTS, CDR2 YDEGEE. V dropped 4 bases and J dropped 2; count of bases not matched to a gene: 8. CDR3 sequence (DNA): TGTGCCAGCAGCGCGGAGCGACAGGGAAACACTGAAGCTTTCTTT. As protein: CASSAERQGNTEAFF.

The table lists this clone with a count of one. The chain links TRBV14 to TRBJ2-2, with 9 bases that match TRBD2. The CDR3 is 18 residues long. Trimming at V came to 4 bases and at J to 1 base, leaving 10 bases not matched to a gene. CDR1 SGHDN and CDR2 FVKESK come from the germline V gene. The CDR3 region has the DNA TGTGCCAGCAGCCCATTTTTTCAAGCGGGAGGGAACACCGGGGAGCTGTTTTTT. This sequence encodes CASSPFFQAGGNTGELFF. The entire variable domain, with the rest obtained from reference TRBV14 and TRBJ2-2, is as follows: EAGVTQFPSHSVIEKGQTVTLRCDPISGHDNLYWYRRVMGKEIKFLLHFVKESKQDESGMPNNRFLAERTGGTYSTLKVQPAELEDSGVYFCASSPFFQAGGNTGELFFGEGSRLTVL.

The chain combines TRBV2 with TRBJ2-7; possible D gene TRBD2, 6 bases. The CDR3 covers 13 residues. Germline V gene data show CDR1 as SNHLY and CDR2 as FYNNEI. Trimming removed 7 bases at V and 6 bases at J, with 16 bases between. The CDR3 bases are TGTGCCAGCAACAGACTAGTGGGAGGCGAGCAGTACTTC. Its protein product is CASNRLVGGEQYF.

The chain carries TRBV7-6 and TRBJ2-3, with 12 positions matching TRBD2. The V and J ends lost 5 bases and 2 bases, in that order; junction bases with no gene match: 5. The V gene's germline CDR1 is SGHVS and CDR2 FNYEAQ. This CDR3 is built from 16 residues. In DNA, the CDR3 is TGTGCCAGCAGCCCGCGACTAGCGGGAGACACAGATACGCAGTATTTT. Translation: CASSPRLAGDTDTQYF.

This clone was recorded a few times. The chain links TRBV6-1 to TRBJ1-4; TRBD1 might be the D (6 bases). The CDR3 spans 15 residues. Per the germline V gene, CDR1 is MNHNS and CDR2 is SASEGT. V was cut by 4 bases and J by 8 bases, with 17 bases left in between. CDR3 sequence (DNA): TGTGCCAGCAGTGCTAGACAGGAGCCCCTGGAAAAACTGTTTTTT. Translated: CASSARQEPLEKLFF.

The chain combines TRBV4-3 with TRBJ2-1, with 8 bases identical to TRBD2. From germline, CDR1 is LGHNA and CDR2 YSLEER. The V segment lost 4 bases and the J segment 3 bases; nucleotides outside the gene matches: 8. The CDR3 length is 16 residues. The DNA of the CDR3 is TGCGCCAGCAGCCGCAAACTAGCGGATTACTACAATGAGCAGTTCTTC. Encoded protein: CASSRKLADYYNEQFF.